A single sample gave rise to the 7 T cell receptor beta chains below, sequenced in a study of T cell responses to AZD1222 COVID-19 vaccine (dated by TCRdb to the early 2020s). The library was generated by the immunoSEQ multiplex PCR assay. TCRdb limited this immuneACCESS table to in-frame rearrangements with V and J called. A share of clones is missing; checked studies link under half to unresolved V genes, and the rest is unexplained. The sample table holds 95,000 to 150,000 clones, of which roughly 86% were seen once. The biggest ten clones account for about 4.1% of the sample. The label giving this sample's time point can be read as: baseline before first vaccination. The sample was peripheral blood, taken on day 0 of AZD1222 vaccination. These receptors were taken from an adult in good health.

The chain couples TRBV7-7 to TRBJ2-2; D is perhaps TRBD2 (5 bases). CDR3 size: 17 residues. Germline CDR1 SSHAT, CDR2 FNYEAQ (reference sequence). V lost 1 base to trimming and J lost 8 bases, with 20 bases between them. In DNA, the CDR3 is TGTGCCAGCAGCTTAGTGCCGGGATCAGGTGTGCTAGGGGAGCTGTTTTTT. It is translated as CASSLVPGSGVLGELFF.

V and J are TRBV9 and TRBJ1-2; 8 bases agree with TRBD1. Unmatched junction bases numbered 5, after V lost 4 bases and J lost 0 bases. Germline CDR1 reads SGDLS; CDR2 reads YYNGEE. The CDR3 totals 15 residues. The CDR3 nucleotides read TGTGCCAGCAGCCCAGGGACAGGTGCTAACTATGGCTACACCTTC. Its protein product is CASSPGTGANYGYTF.

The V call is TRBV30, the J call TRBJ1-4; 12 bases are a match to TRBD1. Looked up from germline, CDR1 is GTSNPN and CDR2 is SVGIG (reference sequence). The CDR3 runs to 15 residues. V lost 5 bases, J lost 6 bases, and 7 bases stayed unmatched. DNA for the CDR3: TGTGCCTGGGTCCCGGGACAGGGGGCGCATGAAAAACTGTTTTTT. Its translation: CAWVPGQGAHEKLFF.

The CDR3 loop reads CASSRQGWNEKLFF. Here the CDR3 DNA reads TGTGCCAGCAGCCGACAGGGGTGGAATGAAAAACTGTTTTTT. The chain employs TRBV7-9 and TRBJ1-4; 8 positions agree with TRBD1. Germline-derived CDR1 and CDR2 are SEHNR and FQNEAQ (reference sequence). This CDR3 comprises 14 residues. The junction had 4 bases not matched to a gene; V was cut back by 5 bases and J by 5 bases.

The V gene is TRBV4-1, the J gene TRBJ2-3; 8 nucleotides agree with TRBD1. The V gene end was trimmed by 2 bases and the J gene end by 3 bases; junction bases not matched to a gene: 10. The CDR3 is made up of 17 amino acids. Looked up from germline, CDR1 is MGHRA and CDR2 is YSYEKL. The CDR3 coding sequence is TGCGCCAGCAGCCAATTTCGAGGACAGGGATTGACAGATACGCAGTATTTT. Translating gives CASSQFRGQGLTDTQYF.

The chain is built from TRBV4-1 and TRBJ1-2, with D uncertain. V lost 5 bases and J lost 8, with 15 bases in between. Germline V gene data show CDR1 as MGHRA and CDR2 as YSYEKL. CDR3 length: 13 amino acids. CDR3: CASSTPIGQGYTF. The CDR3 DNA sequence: TGCGCCAGCAGCACCCCCATCGGGCAGGGCTACACCTTC.

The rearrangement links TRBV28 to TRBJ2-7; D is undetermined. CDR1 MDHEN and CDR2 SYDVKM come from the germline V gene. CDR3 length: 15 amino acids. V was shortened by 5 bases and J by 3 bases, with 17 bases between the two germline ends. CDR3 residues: CASSLTTLTHYEQYF. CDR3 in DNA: TGTGCCAGCAGTCTCACGACACTTACACACTACGAGCAGTACTTC.